The clone carrying this T cell receptor (beta chain) is medium-sized in the sample. This sample was taken from a study of spatial heterogeneity in lung cancer. Time point reported: sample taken at primary tumor resection. Via MiXCR, TCRdb re-called the 5' RACE reads, giving one row per CDR3 protein. Of 2,000 to 2,500 distinct CDR3 sequences listed, over 14% are singletons. This CDR3 spans 19 amino acids. Germline CDR1 is DFQATT and CDR2 is SNEGSKA (reference sequence). Trimming took 4 bases from V and 2 from J; bases not matched to a gene: 23. This clonotype was obtained from a male donor with early-stage non-small cell lung cancer. The sample was normal lung tissue next to the tumor, taken at surgery. This chain uses TRBV20-1 with TRBJ2-7; 7 nucleotides agree with TRBD1. The CDR3 nucleotides read TGCAGTGCTACACCATCTAGGGCAGGGGGACGCGGGCCTCCCTACGAGCAGTACTTC. Translating it yields CSATPSRAGGRGPPYEQYF.